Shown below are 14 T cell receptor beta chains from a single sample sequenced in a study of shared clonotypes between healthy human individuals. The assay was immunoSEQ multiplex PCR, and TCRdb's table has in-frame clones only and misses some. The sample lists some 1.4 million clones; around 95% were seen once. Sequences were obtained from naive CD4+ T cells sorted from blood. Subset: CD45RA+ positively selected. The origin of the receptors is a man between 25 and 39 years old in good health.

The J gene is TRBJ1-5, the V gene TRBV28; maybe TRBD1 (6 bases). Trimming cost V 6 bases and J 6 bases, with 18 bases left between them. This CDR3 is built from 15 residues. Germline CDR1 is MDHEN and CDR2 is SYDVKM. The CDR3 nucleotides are TGTGCCAGCAGGTGGACTGGGGGGCCGGGTCAGCCCCAGCATTTT. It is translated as CASRWTGGPGQPQHF.

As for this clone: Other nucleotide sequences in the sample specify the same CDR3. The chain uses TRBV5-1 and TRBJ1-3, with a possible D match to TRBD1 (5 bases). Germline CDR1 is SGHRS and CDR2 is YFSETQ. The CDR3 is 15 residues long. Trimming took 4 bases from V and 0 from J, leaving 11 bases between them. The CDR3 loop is CASSPGLSSGNTIYF. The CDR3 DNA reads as TGCGCCAGCAGCCCAGGGCTGAGCTCTGGAAACACCATATATTTT.

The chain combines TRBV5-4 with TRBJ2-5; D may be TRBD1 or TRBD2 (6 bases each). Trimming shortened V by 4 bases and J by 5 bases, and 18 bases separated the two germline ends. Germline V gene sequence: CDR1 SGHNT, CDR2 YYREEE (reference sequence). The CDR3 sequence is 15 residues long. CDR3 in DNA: TGTGCCAGCAGCAACCCGGGGGCGCCGACGGAGACCCAGTACTTC. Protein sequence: CASSNPGAPTETQYF.

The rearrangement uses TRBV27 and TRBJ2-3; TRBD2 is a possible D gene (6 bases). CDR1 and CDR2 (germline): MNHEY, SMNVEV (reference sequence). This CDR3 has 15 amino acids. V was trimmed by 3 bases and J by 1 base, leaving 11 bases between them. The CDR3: CASSFWEEGTDTQYF. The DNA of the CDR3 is TGTGCCAGCAGTTTCTGGGAGGAAGGCACAGATACGCAGTATTTT.

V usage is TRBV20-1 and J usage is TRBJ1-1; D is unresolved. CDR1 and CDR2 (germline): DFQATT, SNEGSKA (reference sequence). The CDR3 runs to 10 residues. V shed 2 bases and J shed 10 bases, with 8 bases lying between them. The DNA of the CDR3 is TGCAGTGCTAGAACAGTCCGAGCTTTCTTT. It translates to CSARTVRAFF.

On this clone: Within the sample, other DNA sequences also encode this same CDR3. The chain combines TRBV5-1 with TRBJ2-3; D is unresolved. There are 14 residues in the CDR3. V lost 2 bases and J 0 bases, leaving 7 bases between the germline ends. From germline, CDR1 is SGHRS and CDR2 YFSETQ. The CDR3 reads CASSFGLSTDTQYF. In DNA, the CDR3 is TGCGCCAGCAGCTTCGGGTTGAGCACAGATACGCAGTATTTT.

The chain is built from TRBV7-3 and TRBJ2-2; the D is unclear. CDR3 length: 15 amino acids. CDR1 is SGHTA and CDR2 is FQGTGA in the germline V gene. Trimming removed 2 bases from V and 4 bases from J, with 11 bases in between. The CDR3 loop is CASSLATATTGELFF. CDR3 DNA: TGTGCCAGCAGCTTAGCGACCGCTACCACCGGGGAGCTGTTTTTT.

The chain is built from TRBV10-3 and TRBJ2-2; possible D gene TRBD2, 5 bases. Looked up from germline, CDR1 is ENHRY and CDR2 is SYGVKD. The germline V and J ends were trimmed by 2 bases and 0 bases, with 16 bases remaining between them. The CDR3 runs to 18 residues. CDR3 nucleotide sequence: TGTGCCATCAGTGAGGTCAAAACCGGGATTACGAACACCGGGGAGCTGTTTTTT. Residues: CAISEVKTGITNTGELFF.

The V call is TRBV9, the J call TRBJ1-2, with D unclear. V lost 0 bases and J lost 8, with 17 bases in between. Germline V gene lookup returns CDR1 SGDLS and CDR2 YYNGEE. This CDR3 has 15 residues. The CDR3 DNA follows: TGTGCCAGCAGCGTAGACGGGCAAACTAGGCTCGGCTACACCTTC. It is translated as CASSVDGQTRLGYTF.

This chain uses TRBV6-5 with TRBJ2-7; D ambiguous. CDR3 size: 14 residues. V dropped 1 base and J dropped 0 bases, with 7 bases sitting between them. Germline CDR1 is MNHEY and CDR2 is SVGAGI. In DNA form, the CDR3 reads TGTGCCAGCAGTTACTTAGCTAACTCCTACGAGCAGTACTTC. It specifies CASSYLANSYEQYF.

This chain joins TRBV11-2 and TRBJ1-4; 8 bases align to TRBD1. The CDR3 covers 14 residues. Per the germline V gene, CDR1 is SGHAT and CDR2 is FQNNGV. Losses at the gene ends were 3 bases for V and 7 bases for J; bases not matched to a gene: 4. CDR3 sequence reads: CASSFDRGVEKLFF. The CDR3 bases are TGTGCCAGCAGCTTCGACAGGGGTGTTGAAAAACTGTTTTTT.

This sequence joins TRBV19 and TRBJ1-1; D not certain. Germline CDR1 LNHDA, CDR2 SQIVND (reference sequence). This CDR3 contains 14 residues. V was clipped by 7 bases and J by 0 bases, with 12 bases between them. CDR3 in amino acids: CASIPTGVNTEAFF. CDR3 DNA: TGTGCCAGTATCCCAACGGGAGTGAACACTGAAGCTTTCTTT.

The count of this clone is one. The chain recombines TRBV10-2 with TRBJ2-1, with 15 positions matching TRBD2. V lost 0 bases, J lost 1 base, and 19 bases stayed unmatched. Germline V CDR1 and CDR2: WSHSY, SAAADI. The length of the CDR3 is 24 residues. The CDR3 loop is CASSESRWDTGLAGGRGSYNEQFF. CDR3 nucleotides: TGCGCCAGCAGTGAGTCGAGATGGGACACCGGACTAGCGGGAGGGAGAGGATCCTACAATGAGCAGTTCTTC.

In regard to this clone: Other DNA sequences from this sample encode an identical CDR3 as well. Here the CDR3 reads CASSQVETQYF. For the CDR3, the DNA is TGTGCCAGCAGCCAAGTAGAGACCCAGTACTTC. J is TRBJ2-5 and V is TRBV14; D is ambiguous. The CDR3 runs 11 residues. Germline CDR1 reads SGHDN; CDR2 reads FVKESK. Trimming pared 1 base from V and 4 bases from J, leaving 1 base between.